One and the same sample provided the 28 T cell receptor beta chains below, sequenced in a study of blood T cell repertoires in COVID-19. The method was immunoSEQ multiplex PCR; TCRdb's version includes in-frame clones alone and lacks a portion of them. In the table there are about 75,000 clones, roughly 90% of which are singletons. The sequenced sample consisted of peripheral blood. The receptors stem from a human donor in a cohort sampled during active COVID-19.

J is TRBJ2-1 and V is TRBV4-1, with D possibly being TRBD1 (5 bases). Per the germline V gene, CDR1 is MGHRA and CDR2 is YSYEKL. Trimming took 3 bases from V and 0 from J, leaving 9 bases between them. The CDR3 has 15 residues. In DNA form, the CDR3 reads TGCGCCAGCAGCCACGACAGAACCTCCTACAATGAGCAGTTCTTC. It is translated as CASSHDRTSYNEQFF.

This clone appeared once. The chain uses TRBV7-9 and TRBJ1-2; maybe TRBD1 (5 bases). V was cut by 3 bases and J by 4 bases, with 15 bases left in between. CDR1 is SEHNR, CDR2 FQNEAQ, per germline (reference sequence). The CDR3 loop spans 15 amino acids. CDR3: CASSLTEQVTYGYTF. The CDR3 DNA sequence: TGTGCCAGCAGCTTGACAGAGCAGGTCACCTATGGCTACACCTTC.

This rearrangement joins TRBV18 to TRBJ1-3; D perhaps matches TRBD1 (5 bases). With 3 bases removed from V and 0 bases from J, the gap between germline ends came to 18 bases. Germline CDR1 KGHSH, CDR2 LQKENI. The CDR3 length is 18 residues. CDR3 loop: CASSPSLALGPSGNTIYF. The DNA for the CDR3 is TGTGCCAGCTCACCTTCTTTGGCATTGGGGCCCTCTGGAAACACCATATATTTT.

The rearrangement uses TRBV7-3 and TRBJ2-1; TRBD2 matches at 9 bases. The CDR3 covers 16 residues. CDR1 is SGHTA, CDR2 FQGTGA, per germline. J was trimmed by 8 bases and V by 0 bases; bases with no gene match: 8. Written as DNA, the CDR3 is TGTGCCAGCAGCTTAACGTTAGGGACTAGCACAGATGAGCAGTTCTTC. Translating it yields CASSLTLGTSTDEQFF.

This chain links TRBV4-3 with TRBJ1-2; 12 bases fit TRBD1. The CDR3 covers 17 residues. Losses at the gene ends were 0 bases for V and 8 bases for J; bases not matched to a gene: 10. Per the germline V gene, CDR1 is LGHNA and CDR2 is YSLEER. The CDR3 DNA sequence: TGCGCCAGCAGCCAAGACTACCCGGGACAGGGGGCGCAAGGCTACACCTTC. As protein: CASSQDYPGQGAQGYTF.

This clone was detected only once. V is TRBV15 and J is TRBJ1-5; no definite D call. CDR3 length equals 15 residues. Between the trimmed V and J ends, which lost 1 base and 1 base, there was a span of 8 bases. Germline lookup yields CDR1 LNHNV and CDR2 YYDKDF (reference sequence). CDR3 protein: CATSRVRGSNQPQHF. The CDR3 DNA is TGTGCCACCAGCAGAGTTCGAGGAAGCAATCAGCCCCAGCATTTT.

In nucleotides, the CDR3 is TGTGCCAGCAGCCGACTAGCGGACAGCTCCTACGAGCAGTACTTC. Its translation is CASSRLADSSYEQYF. V usage is TRBV2 and J usage is TRBJ2-7; TRBD2 matches 9 bases. CDR1 is SNHLY, CDR2 FYNNEI, per germline. This CDR3 region has 15 residues. After removal of 6 bases from V and 0 bases from J, the junction contained 6 bases not matched to a gene.

This rearrangement joins TRBV3-1 (or the pseudogene TRBV3-2) to TRBJ1-2; possibly TRBD1 for D (5 bases). Germline V gives CDR1 LGHDT, CDR2 YNNKEL (reference sequence). CDR3 length: 15 residues. V lost 5 bases and J lost 4, with 17 bases in between. CDR3 nucleotides: TGTGCCAGCAGCGAGGGAGGGGTGTACGGCTATGGCTACACCTTC. Protein sequence: CASSEGGVYGYGYTF.

This chain joins TRBV2 and TRBJ1-5; D gene unclear. Germline values: CDR1 SNHLY, CDR2 FYNNEI. V dropped 2 bases and J dropped 0 bases, with 8 bases sitting between them. This CDR3 region has 15 residues. The CDR3 loop reads CASSERSYSNQPQHF. The CDR3 bases are TGTGCCAGCAGTGAAAGGAGTTATAGCAATCAGCCCCAGCATTTT.

The J gene is TRBJ2-7, the V gene TRBV1; TRBD2, the D gene given by the table, was not confirmed from the DNA. TRBV1 is described as a pseudogene. The CDR3 is 17 amino acids. The CDR3 nucleotides are TGCACCAGCAGCCAAGGTCCCGTAACTAGCGGCTGCCACGAGCAGTACTTC. This codes for CTSSQGPVTSGCHEQYF.

This chain joins TRBV7-3 and TRBJ2-1, with D possibly being TRBD2 (6 bases). The CDR3 totals 14 residues. The germline gives CDR1 SGHTA, CDR2 FQGTGA. Between the trimmed V and J ends, which lost 4 bases and 5 bases, there was a span of 12 bases. CDR3 amino acids: CASSWGVGHNEQFF. The CDR3 nucleotides read TGTGCCAGCAGCTGGGGGGTTGGGCACAATGAGCAGTTCTTC.

The chain joins TRBV9 to TRBJ2-3; D perhaps matches TRBD2 (6 bases). This CDR3 comprises 14 residues. Trimming took 0 bases from V and 4 from J, leaving 9 bases between them. Germline V lookup: CDR1 SGDLS, CDR2 YYNGEE. The CDR3 reads CASSVGLEADTQYF. The DNA of the CDR3 is TGTGCCAGCAGCGTAGGACTAGAAGCAGATACGCAGTATTTT.

The CDR3, as DNA: TGTGCCAGCAGCCGTGGGGAAACGGACAATAGCTACACCTTC. Its protein is CASSRGETDNSYTF. The chain employs TRBV7-8 and TRBJ1-2, with a possible D match to TRBD1 (5 bases). V lost 5 bases, J lost 9 bases, and 19 bases lay in between. There are 14 residues in the CDR3. Germline V gene sequence: CDR1 SGHVS, CDR2 FQNEAQ.

This chain links TRBV9 with TRBJ2-3; TRBD2 matches at 12 bases. Germline V lookup: CDR1 SGDLS, CDR2 YYNGEE. CDR3 length: 17 residues. V lost 4 bases to trimming and J lost 4 bases; unmatched junction nucleotides: 10. The CDR3 sequence is CASSPRLAGDKADTQYF. The DNA of the CDR3 is TGTGCCAGCAGCCCTCGACTAGCGGGAGACAAGGCAGATACGCAGTATTTT.

The chain employs TRBV4-1 and TRBJ1-1; possibly TRBD1 for D (5 bases). CDR3 length: 14 residues. Between the trimmed V and J ends, which lost 4 bases and 7 bases, there was a span of 16 bases. Looked up from germline, CDR1 is MGHRA and CDR2 is YSYEKL. The CDR3 DNA follows: TGCGCCAGCAGCCCAGCCGGGAGGGGCCTTGAAGCTTTCTTT. It is translated as CASSPAGRGLEAFF.

This clone was recorded only once. The chain links TRBV18 to TRBJ2-3; 9 nucleotides align to TRBD2. Germline V CDR1 and CDR2: KGHSH, LQKENI. The CDR3 contains 15 residues. The J segment lost 6 bases and the V segment lost 6 bases, leaving 10 bases of the junction unmatched. The CDR3 spells CASSPGLARTDTQYF. CDR3 nucleotide sequence: TGTGCCAGCTCCCCCGGACTAGCGCGAACGGATACGCAGTATTTT.

The J gene is TRBJ2-3, the V gene TRBV4-3; 7 nucleotides align to TRBD2. The CDR3 runs 17 residues. Germline assignment: CDR1 LGHNA and CDR2 YSLEER. Unmatched junction bases numbered 8, after V lost 0 bases and J lost 2 bases. The CDR3 sequence: CASSQDRVSGLTDTQYF. CDR3 bases: TGCGCCAGCAGCCAAGATCGGGTTAGCGGGCTCACAGATACGCAGTATTTT.

The chain links TRBV4-1 to TRBJ2-5; D remains unclear. V lost 0 bases to trimming and J lost 1 base, with 12 bases between them. Germline assignment: CDR1 MGHRA and CDR2 YSYEKL. CDR3 size: 16 residues. CDR3 residues: CASSQDLRGSQETQYF. The CDR3 region has the DNA TGCGCCAGCAGCCAAGATCTCCGCGGTAGCCAAGAGACCCAGTACTTC.

The count of this clone is one. For the CDR3, the DNA is TGTGCCACCCGACAGGGTCTGAACTACGAGCAGTACTTC. Translation: CATRQGLNYEQYF. The V call is TRBV12-3 or TRBV12-4, the J call TRBJ2-7; 7 bases match TRBD1. This CDR3 contains 13 residues. Germline trimming cut 10 bases from V and 3 bases from J; bases unmatched to any gene: 9.

The chain has TRBV20-1 and TRBJ2-7; 7 nucleotides agree with TRBD1. With V trimmed by 6 bases and J by 1 base, 9 bases remained unmatched. Per germline, CDR1 DFQATT and CDR2 SNEGSKA (reference sequence). This CDR3 has 14 amino acids. Here the CDR3 reads CSASRQGYSYEQYF. The CDR3, as DNA: TGCAGTGCCAGTAGACAGGGTTATTCCTACGAGCAGTACTTC.

The gene calls are TRBV5-1 and TRBJ1-2, with 8 bases aligning to TRBD1. CDR1 is SGHRS, CDR2 YFSETQ, per germline. V was clipped by 1 base and J by 4 bases; unmatched bases: 12. The CDR3 extends over 17 amino acids. The CDR3 sequence is CASSLSFRGQGSYGYTF. The CDR3 coding sequence is TGCGCCAGCAGCTTGTCTTTCAGGGGGCAGGGGAGCTATGGCTACACCTTC.

The chain uses TRBV6-4 and TRBJ1-2; maybe TRBD1 (6 bases). Deletions cut 0 bases from V and 8 bases from J, with 16 bases between. In germline, CDR1 is MRHNA, CDR2 SNTAGT. This CDR3 region has 15 residues. The CDR3 nucleotides read TGTGCCAGCAGTGACTCGTCGTTGTCAGGGGTAGGCTACACCTTC. This gives the protein CASSDSSLSGVGYTF.

V is TRBV28 and J is TRBJ2-1; the match to TRBD1 covers 7 bases. The CDR3 contains 15 residues. Germline V gene lookup returns CDR1 MDHEN and CDR2 SYDVKM. Trimming took 2 bases from V and 4 from J; bases not matched to a gene: 5. DNA of the CDR3: TGTGCCAGCAGTTTAGAAACAGGGGCTTACAATGAGCAGTTCTTC. It yields the protein CASSLETGAYNEQFF.

J is TRBJ2-7 and V is TRBV11-2; TRBD2 matches 7 bases. The CDR3 is made up of 14 amino acids. From germline, CDR1 is SGHAT and CDR2 FQNNGV. V lost 5 bases, J lost 6 bases, and 10 bases stayed unmatched. The CDR3 loop reads CASSQGARGGEQYF. CDR3 DNA: TGTGCCAGCAGCCAAGGGGCCCGCGGGGGCGAGCAGTACTTC.

The chain joins TRBV9 to TRBJ2-1, with D tentatively TRBD2 (5 bases). The germline gives CDR1 SGDLS, CDR2 YYNGEE. The V gene lost 0 bases and the J gene lost 4 bases, with 11 bases spanning the gap. CDR3 length equals 15 residues. For the CDR3, the DNA is TGTGCCAGCAGCGTAGAGTCTAGCCGGTACAATGAGCAGTTCTTC. It yields the protein CASSVESSRYNEQFF.

V and J are TRBV5-6 and TRBJ1-6, with 8 bases identical to TRBD1. The CDR3 spans 15 residues. With 3 bases clipped from V and 7 bases from J, the junction kept 6 bases outside the gene matches. Germline V CDR1 and CDR2: SGHDT, YYEEEE. The CDR3 loop reads CASSWGDRTNSPLHF. The CDR3 region has the DNA TGTGCCAGCAGCTGGGGGGACAGGACCAATTCACCCCTCCACTTT. The whole variable domain, filled in from reference TRBV5-6 and TRBJ1-6, reads DAGVTQSPTHLIKTRGQQVTLRCSPKSGHDTVSWYQQALGQGPQFIFQYYEEEERQRGNFPDRFSGHQFPNYSSELNVNALLLGDSALYLCASSWGDRTNSPLHFGNGTRLTVT.

The chain links TRBV2 to TRBJ2-2; TRBD2 aligns across 9 bases. This CDR3 has 16 residues. In germline, CDR1 is SNHLY, CDR2 FYNNEI. The ends lost 6 bases at V and 2 bases at J; junction bases unmatched: 7. The DNA of the CDR3 is TGTGCCAGCAGGGATAGCGGGAGTGGAAACACCGGGGAGCTGTTTTTT. Its translation: CASRDSGSGNTGELFF.

V is TRBV5-6 and J is TRBJ2-3, with TRBD2 as a possible D gene (6 bases). The germline V gene has CDR1 SGHDT and CDR2 YYEEEE. CDR3 length equals 17 residues. Deletions cut 1 base from V and 5 bases from J, with 20 bases between. The CDR3 bases are TGTGCCAGCAGCTTGTGGGAGACAGTCCCGCGGGGAGATACGCAGTATTTT. It translates to CASSLWETVPRGDTQYF.